The TCR beta chain under discussion was sequenced for a study of response to subunit inactivated influenza vaccine. Study conclusions and caveats: The authors suggested that every seasonal influenza vaccination recruits few new T cells.

Comment on this clonotype: Its antigen is undetermined.

The CDR3 runs to 15 residues. J lost 5 bases, V lost 3 bases, and 5 bases had no gene match. Looked up from germline, CDR1 is MNHNS and CDR2 is SASEGT. One entry per CDR3 protein results from TCRdb running MiXCR on the RT-PCR reads. This sample carries over 150,000 distinct CDR3 sequences, about 9.3% of them seen once, and the ten largest clones take approximately 11%. The chain carries TRBV6-1 and TRBJ2-5, with 11 bases that match TRBD2. This TCR derives from a man aged 45 to 65 who received an inactivated influenza vaccine. The starting material was non-naive T cells sorted from PBMCs, obtained on the day of vaccination. The CDR3 reads CASSDSGGAFETQYF. CDR3 nucleotides: TGTGCCAGCAGTGATAGCGGGGGGGCCTTTGAGACCCAGTACTTC.